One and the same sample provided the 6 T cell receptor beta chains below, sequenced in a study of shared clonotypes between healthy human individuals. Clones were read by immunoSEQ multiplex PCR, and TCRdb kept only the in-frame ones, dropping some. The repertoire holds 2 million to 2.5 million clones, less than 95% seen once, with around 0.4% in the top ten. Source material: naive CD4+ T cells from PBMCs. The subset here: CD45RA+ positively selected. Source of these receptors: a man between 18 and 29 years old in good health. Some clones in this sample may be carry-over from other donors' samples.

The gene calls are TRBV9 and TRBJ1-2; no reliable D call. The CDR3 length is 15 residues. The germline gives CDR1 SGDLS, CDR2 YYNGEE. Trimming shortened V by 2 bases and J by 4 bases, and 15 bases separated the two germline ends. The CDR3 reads CASSVDPLGSYGYTF. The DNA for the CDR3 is TGTGCCAGCAGCGTGGATCCACTGGGGTCCTATGGCTACACCTTC. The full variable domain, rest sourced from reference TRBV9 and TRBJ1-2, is DSGVTQTPKHLITATGQRVTLRCSPRSGDLSVYWYQQSLDQGLQFLIQYYNGEERAKGNILERFSAQQFPDLHSELNLSSLELGDSALYFCASSVDPLGSYGYTFGSGTRLTVV.

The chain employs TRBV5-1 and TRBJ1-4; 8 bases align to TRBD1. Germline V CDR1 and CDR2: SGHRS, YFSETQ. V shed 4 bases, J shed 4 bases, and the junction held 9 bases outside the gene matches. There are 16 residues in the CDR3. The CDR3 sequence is CASSNSGTGLNEKLFF. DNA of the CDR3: TGCGCCAGCAGCAACTCTGGGACAGGTCTTAATGAAAAACTGTTTTTT.

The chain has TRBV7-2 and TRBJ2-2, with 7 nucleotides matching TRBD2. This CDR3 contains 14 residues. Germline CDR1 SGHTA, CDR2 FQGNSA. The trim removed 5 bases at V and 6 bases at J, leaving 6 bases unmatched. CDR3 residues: CASSADSGAGELFF. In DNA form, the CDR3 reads TGTGCCAGCAGCGCAGACAGCGGGGCCGGGGAGCTGTTTTTT. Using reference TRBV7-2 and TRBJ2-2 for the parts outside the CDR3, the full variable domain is GAGVSQSPSNKVTEKGKDVELRCDPISGHTALYWYRQSLGQGLEFLIYFQGNSAPDKSGLPSDRFSAERTGGSVSTLTIQRTQQEDSAVYLCASSADSGAGELFFGEGSRLTVL.

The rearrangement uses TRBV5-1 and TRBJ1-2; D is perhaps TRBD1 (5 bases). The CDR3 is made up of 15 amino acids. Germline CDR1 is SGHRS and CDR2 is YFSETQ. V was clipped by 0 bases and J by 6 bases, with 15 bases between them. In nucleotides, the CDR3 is TGCGCCAGCAGCTTGGGTGCAGGGTCCCGGAATGGCTACACCTTC. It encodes CASSLGAGSRNGYTF.

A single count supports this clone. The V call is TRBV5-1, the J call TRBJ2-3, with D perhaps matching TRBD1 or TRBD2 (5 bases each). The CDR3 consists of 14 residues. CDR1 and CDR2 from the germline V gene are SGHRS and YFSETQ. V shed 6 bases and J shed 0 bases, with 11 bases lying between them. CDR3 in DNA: TGCGCCAGCACCGGGACCGTTAGCACAGATACGCAGTATTTT. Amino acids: CASTGTVSTDTQYF.

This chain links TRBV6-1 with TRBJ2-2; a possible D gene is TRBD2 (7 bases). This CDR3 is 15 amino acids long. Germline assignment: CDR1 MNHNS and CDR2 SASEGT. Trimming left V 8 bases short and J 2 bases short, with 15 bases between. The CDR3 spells CASSRGGQNTGELFF. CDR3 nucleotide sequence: TGTGCCAGCTCAAGGGGGGGACAAAACACCGGGGAGCTGTTTTTT.